This is a list of T cell receptor beta chains from one sample in a study of CD8 T cell repertoires and HIV-1 epitope variants. Assay: immunoSEQ multiplex PCR; the TCRdb copy retains only in-frame clones and omits some. The sample records 4,500 to 7,000 clones, over 50% being singletons. No antigen is known for these receptors. The sample consisted of cultured CD8+ T cells derived from PBMCs. Source of these receptors: a male donor with HIV. CDR3s include the opening cysteine and the closing phenylalanine or tryptophan. Fields, in order: J gene, V gene, CDR3 length, D gene, clone size, CDR3 DNA, CDR3 protein. The D gene is left open where the match is weak. A row's size may be missing; if present it is once, few, many or a size class.

TRBJ1-2 TRBV28 16 . large TGTGCCAGCAGTATACGCCCGACAGATTTCGACTATGGCTACACCTTC CASSIRPTDFDYGYTF
TRBJ2-4 TRBV2 17 . . TGTGCCAGCAGTGAAGCGGGGGGGCAGCAGTTCAAAAACATTCAGTACTTC CASSEAGGQQFKNIQYF
TRBJ1-1 TRBV6-5 14 . few TGTGCCAGCAGTTACTCGACGGGGTACACTGAAGCTTTCTTT CASSYSTGYTEAFF
TRBJ2-7 TRBV7-2 14 TRBD2 few TGTGCCAGCAGCTTAGGGGGGGGCTCCTACGAGCAGTACTTC CASSLGGGSYEQYF
TRBJ2-7 TRBV7-9 13 . . TGTGCCAGCAGCATGCGTACTAGTTACGAGCAGTACTTC CASSMRTSYEQYF
TRBJ1-5 TRBV9 14 TRBD1 few TGTGCCAGCAGCGACCGGGACAGGGATCAGCCCCAGCATTTT CASSDRDRDQPQHF
TRBJ1-1 TRBV20-1 11 . . TGCAGTGCTCGAGCCCACACTGAAGCTTTCTTT CSARAHTEAFF
TRBJ1-2 TRBV5-6 14 . . TGTGCCAGCAGCTCCCCGCAGGGTTGGGATGGCTACACCTTC CASSSPQGWDGYTF
TRBJ2-7 TRBV6-1 14 . . TGTGCCAGCAGTGAAGGAGCAGGTCCCTACGAGCAGTACTTC CASSEGAGPYEQYF
TRBJ2-1 TRBV7-9 13 TRBD2 . TGTGCCAGGGGACTAGCAGACGTAAATGAGCAGTTCTTC CARGLADVNEQFF
TRBJ2-7 TRBV5-6 12 . . TGTGCCAGCAGCTTGGCGCTTGCCGAGCAGTACTTC CASSLALAEQYF
TRBJ2-5 TRBV7-9 15 TRBD2 . TGTGCCAGCAGCTCCTACCGGGAGGGAGGGGAGACCCAGTACTTC CASSSYREGGETQYF
TRBJ2-7 TRBV11-2 14 TRBD2 . TGTGCCAGCAGCTTATGGGGACTAACATACGAGCAGTACTTC CASSLWGLTYEQYF
TRBJ2-7 TRBV5-8 15 . few TGTGCCAGCACCCCCTTCACAGGGGGGGTCTACGAGCAGTACTTC CASTPFTGGVYEQYF
TRBJ2-7 TRBV6-5 13 . few TGTGCCAGCAGTTACTTCGGGGCCTACGAGCAGTACTTC CASSYFGAYEQYF
TRBJ2-6 TRBV27 17 . . TGTGCCAGCAGTTTATCGGGACGTCTCTCTGGGGCCAACGTCCTGACTTTC CASSLSGRLSGANVLTF
TRBJ1-1 TRBV27 14 . . TGTGCCAGCTTTTCAGGGAGTCGTAACACTGAAGCTTTCTTT CASFSGSRNTEAFF
TRBJ2-7 TRBV4-1 17 . few TGCGCCAGCAGCCAAGAATTGGGCCAGGGCGTACCCTACGAGCAGTACTTC CASSQELGQGVPYEQYF
TRBJ2-7 TRBV15 14 TRBD2 . TGTGCCACCAGCAGAGATGGGGGGGTAGCGGAGCAGTACTTC CATSRDGGVAEQYF
TRBJ2-1 TRBV7-9 14 . . TGTGCCAGCAGCTTATCGGCCTTACACAATGAGCAGTTCTTC CASSLSALHNEQFF
TRBJ1-4 TRBV5-1 15 . once TGCGCCAGCAGCTCTAACGGGGAGACTAATGAAAAACTGTTTTTT CASSSNGETNEKLFF
TRBJ1-2 TRBV7-6 17 TRBD1 . TGTGCCAGCAGCTTATTGGTTCCGGGACAGGGGGCAGGTGGCTACACCTTC CASSLLVPGQGAGGYTF
TRBJ2-7 TRBV5-4 15 TRBD2 . TGTGCCAGCAGTTGGGCGGGAGGGCCCGACTACGAGCAGTACTTC CASSWAGGPDYEQYF
TRBJ1-4 TRBV6-5 14 . . TGTGCCAGCAGTCGCAGGGTGGTTGATGAAAAACTGTTTTTT CASSRRVVDEKLFF
TRBJ2-2 TRBV9 12 . . TGTGCCAGCAGCGGCAACACCGGGGAGCTGTTTTTT CASSGNTGELFF
TRBJ2-2 TRBV10-3 15 . . TGTGCCATCAGTGAAAATCTAGGCGTTACCGGGGAGCTGTTTTTT CAISENLGVTGELFF
TRBJ2-1 TRBV12-5 11 . . TGTGCTAGTGGTTCCGACAATGAGCAGTTCTTC CASGSDNEQFF
TRBJ2-1 TRBV14 17 TRBD2 . TGTGCCAGCAGCCAAACGGTTTCAGCGGGAGCATTGGATGAGCAGTTCTTC CASSQTVSAGALDEQFF
TRBJ2-5 TRBV9 11 . . TGTGCCAGCACCAGCCCGAGGACCCAGTACTTC CASTSPRTQYF
TRBJ2-1 TRBV9 15 . . TGTGCCAGCAGCGTATCGGGTCAAGGCTACAATGAGCAGTTCTTC CASSVSGQGYNEQFF
TRBJ1-6 TRBV18 13 . . TGTGCCAGCTCACCCCGGGAAAATTCACCCCTCCACTTT CASSPRENSPLHF
TRBJ2-3 TRBV9 12 . . TGTGCCAGCACCCTAATTAACCCAGGGGCGTATTTT CASTLINPGAYF
TRBJ2-1 TRBV6-5 16 TRBD2 . TGTGCCAGCAGTTACACGGGACTAGCGGGAGTCTATGAGCAGTTCTTC CASSYTGLAGVYEQFF
TRBJ2-7 TRBV5-6 13 . few TGTGCCAGCAGCTTGGGACAGTCCTCAGAGCAGTACTTC CASSLGQSSEQYF
TRBJ2-1 TRBV10-2 15 TRBD2 . TGCGCCAGCAGTGATTCGAGCGGGGGGCAAGGTGAGCAGTTCTTC CASSDSSGGQGEQFF
TRBJ2-1 TRBV4-3 16 TRBD2 . TGCGCCAGCAGCCAAGATACAAGCGGGGGGGCAAGTGAGCAGTTCTTC CASSQDTSGGASEQFF
TRBJ2-7 TRBV6-5 13 . . TGTGCCAGCAGTTATCAGGAGCCCTACGAGCAGTACTTC CASSYQEPYEQYF
TRBJ1-2 TRBV5-1 13 . . TGCGCCAGCAGCTTGGAAGGTATGGGCGGCTACACCTTC CASSLEGMGGYTF
TRBJ1-5 TRBV27 17 . once TGTGCCAGCAGTTTATTCGTCCCAGGAACTAGCAATCAGCCCCAGCATTTT CASSLFVPGTSNQPQHF
TRBJ1-5 TRBV15 14 . . TGTGCCACCAGCAGAGGAGATAGCAATCAGCCCCAGCATTTT CATSRGDSNQPQHF
TRBJ1-6 TRBV11-2 17 . . TGTGCCAGCAGCTTAGATGGGGGGGGCAGTTATAATTCACCCCTCCACTTT CASSLDGGGSYNSPLHF
TRBJ2-7 TRBV28 16 TRBD1 . TGTGCCAGCAGTTTATCCGGGACAGGGGACGAATCCGAGCAGTACTTC CASSLSGTGDESEQYF
TRBJ1-2 TRBV2 13 . few TGTGCCAGCAGCTTCGGACGGGGCTATGGCTACACCTTC CASSFGRGYGYTF
TRBJ2-1 TRBV27 15 TRBD2 . TGTGCCAGCAGTTTAGCCAGCGGGGGGGCCGTTGAGCAGTTCTTC CASSLASGGAVEQFF
TRBJ2-7 TRBV25-1 17 TRBD1 medium-sized TGTGCCAGCAGTAGTGACCGATGGGACAGGGAAACCTACGAGCAGTACTTC CASSSDRWDRETYEQYF
TRBJ2-7 TRBV5-3 20 . . TGTGCCAGAAGCTTTTTTGTACCCGGACACGGGCAGGGAAACTCCTACGAGCAGTACTTC CARSFFVPGHGQGNSYEQYF
TRBJ2-1 TRBV27 15 . . TGTGCCAGCAGTTTTCTGGTCGGCGGATACAATGAGCAGTTCTTC CASSFLVGGYNEQFF
TRBJ2-1 TRBV2 11 . . TGTGCCAGCAGTGAAAGCTACGAGCAGTTCTTC CASSESYEQFF
TRBJ2-7 TRBV29-1 12 TRBD1 . TGCAGCGCAAGGACAGGGGACTACGAGCAGTACTTC CSARTGDYEQYF
TRBJ1-5 TRBV27 13 . few TGTGCCAGCAGTCCCGACCCGAATCAGCCCCAGCATTTT CASSPDPNQPQHF
TRBJ2-2 TRBV19 16 TRBD2 . TGTGCCAGTAGTATTGAACTAGCGGGGAACACCGGGGAGCTGTTTTTT CASSIELAGNTGELFF
TRBJ1-2 TRBV7-2 13 . . TGTGCCAGCAGCCCCACCCTTAACTATGGCTACACCTTC CASSPTLNYGYTF
TRBJ1-2 TRBV21-1 16 . few TGTGCCAGCAGCAAAGCCCCGGGTGAAGTTCCGAATGGCTACACCTTC CASSKAPGEVPNGYTF
TRBJ2-7 TRBV19 13 . few TGTGCCAGTAGTACGGGTCTTAAGTACGAGCAGTACTTC CASSTGLKYEQYF
TRBJ2-1 TRBV5-1 12 . . TGCGCCAGCAGTCGGACGCAGAGTGAGCAGTTCTTC CASSRTQSEQFF
TRBJ2-7 TRBV9 14 . few TGTGCCAGCAGCGTAGAAGCAGCCTCGGGCGAGCAGTACTTC CASSVEAASGEQYF